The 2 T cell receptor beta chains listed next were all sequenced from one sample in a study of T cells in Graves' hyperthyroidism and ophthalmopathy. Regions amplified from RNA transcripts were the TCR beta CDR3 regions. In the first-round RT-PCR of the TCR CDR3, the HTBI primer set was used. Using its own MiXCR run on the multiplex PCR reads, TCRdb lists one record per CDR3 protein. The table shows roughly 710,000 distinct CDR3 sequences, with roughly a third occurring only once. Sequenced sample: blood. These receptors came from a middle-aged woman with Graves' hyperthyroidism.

The CDR3 DNA is TGTGCCAGCAGTCCTACTACGGGACAGCTTTTTTCCTACTATGGCTACACCTTC. It specifies CASSPTTGQLFSYYGYTF. V is TRBV11-2 and J is TRBJ1-2, with 7 bases aligning to TRBD1. The CDR3 sequence is 18 residues long. Per the germline V gene, CDR1 is SGHAT and CDR2 is FQNNGV. The V gene end was trimmed by 6 bases and the J gene end by 3 bases; junction bases not matched to a gene: 19.

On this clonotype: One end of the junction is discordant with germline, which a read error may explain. The CDR3 DNA is TGTGCCAGCACCGACACAACAGACAGTGGACTTTCCTTC. Translation gives CASTDTTDSGLSF. The chain uses TRBV6-5 and TRBJ1-2; D may be TRBD1 (5 bases). Germline V CDR1 and CDR2: MNHEY, SVGAGI. This CDR3 comprises 13 residues.